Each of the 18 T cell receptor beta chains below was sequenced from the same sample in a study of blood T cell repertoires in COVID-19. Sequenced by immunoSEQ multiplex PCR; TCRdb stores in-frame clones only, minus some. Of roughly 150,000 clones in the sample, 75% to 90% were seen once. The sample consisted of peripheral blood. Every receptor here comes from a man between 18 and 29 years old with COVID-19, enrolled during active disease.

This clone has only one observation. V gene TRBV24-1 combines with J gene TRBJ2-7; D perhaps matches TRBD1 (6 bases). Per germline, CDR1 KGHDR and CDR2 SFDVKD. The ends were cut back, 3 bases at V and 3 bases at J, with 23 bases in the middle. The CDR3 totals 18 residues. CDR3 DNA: TGTGCCACCAGTGATAAAGTCAGGGGTCGGGCAGAGTTCTACGAGCAGTACTTC. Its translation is CATSDKVRGRAEFYEQYF.

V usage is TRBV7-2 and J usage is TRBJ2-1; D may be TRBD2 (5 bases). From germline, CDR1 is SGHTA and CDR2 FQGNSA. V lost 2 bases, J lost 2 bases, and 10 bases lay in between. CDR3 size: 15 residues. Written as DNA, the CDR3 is TGTGCCAGCAGCTTATCCCACGGGGCCTACAATGAGCAGTTCTTC. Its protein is CASSLSHGAYNEQFF.

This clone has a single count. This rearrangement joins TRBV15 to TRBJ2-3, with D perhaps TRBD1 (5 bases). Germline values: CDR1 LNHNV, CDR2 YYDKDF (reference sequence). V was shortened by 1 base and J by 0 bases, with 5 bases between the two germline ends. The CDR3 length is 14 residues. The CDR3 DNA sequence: TGTGCCACCAGCAGAGGACAGAGCACAGATACGCAGTATTTT. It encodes CATSRGQSTDTQYF.

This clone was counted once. The DNA of the CDR3 is TGTGCCAGCAGCAGTACCGGGACTCAGTATGGCTACACCTTC. Amino acids: CASSSTGTQYGYTF. The rearrangement uses TRBV5-4 and TRBJ1-2; tentatively, D is TRBD1 (5 bases). This CDR3 region has 14 residues. Per the germline V gene, CDR1 is SGHNT and CDR2 is YYREEE (reference sequence). The V gene lost 4 bases and the J gene lost 5 bases, with 15 bases spanning the gap. The full variable domain, in which reference TRBV5-4 and TRBJ1-2 provide the parts outside the CDR3, is ETGVTQSPTHLIKTRGQQVTLRCSSQSGHNTVSWYQQALGQGPQFIFQYYREEENGRGNFPPRFSGLQFPNYSSELNVNALELDDSALYLCASSSTGTQYGYTFGSGTRLTVV.

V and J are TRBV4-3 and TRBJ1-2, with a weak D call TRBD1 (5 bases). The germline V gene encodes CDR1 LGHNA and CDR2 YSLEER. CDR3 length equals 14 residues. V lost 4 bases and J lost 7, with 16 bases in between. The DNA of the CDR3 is TGCGCCAGCAGCCCCGGTGGAGGGGCGATTGGCTACACCTTC. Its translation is CASSPGGGAIGYTF.

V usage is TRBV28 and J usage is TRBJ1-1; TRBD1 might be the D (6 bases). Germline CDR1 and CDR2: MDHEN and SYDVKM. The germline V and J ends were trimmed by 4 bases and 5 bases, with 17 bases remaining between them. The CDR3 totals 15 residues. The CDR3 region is CASSSLQGRVTEAFF. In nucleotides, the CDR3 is TGTGCCAGCAGTTCCCTACAGGGTAGGGTGACTGAAGCTTTCTTT. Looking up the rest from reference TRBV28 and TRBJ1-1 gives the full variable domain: DVKVTQSSRYLVKRTGEKVFLECVQDMDHENMFWYRQDPGLGLRLIYFSYDVKMKEKGDIPEGYSVSREKKERFSLILESASTNQTSMYLCASSSLQGRVTEAFFGQGTRLTVV.

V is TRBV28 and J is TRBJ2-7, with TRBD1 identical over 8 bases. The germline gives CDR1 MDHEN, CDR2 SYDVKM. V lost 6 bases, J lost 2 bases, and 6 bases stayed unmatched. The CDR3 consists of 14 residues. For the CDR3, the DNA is TGTGCCAGCAGACCGGGACAGGCCGCCTACGAGCAGTACTTC. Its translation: CASRPGQAAYEQYF. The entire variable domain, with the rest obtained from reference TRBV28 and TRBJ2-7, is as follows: DVKVTQSSRYLVKRTGEKVFLECVQDMDHENMFWYRQDPGLGLRLIYFSYDVKMKEKGDIPEGYSVSREKKERFSLILESASTNQTSMYLCASRPGQAAYEQYFGPGTRLTVT.

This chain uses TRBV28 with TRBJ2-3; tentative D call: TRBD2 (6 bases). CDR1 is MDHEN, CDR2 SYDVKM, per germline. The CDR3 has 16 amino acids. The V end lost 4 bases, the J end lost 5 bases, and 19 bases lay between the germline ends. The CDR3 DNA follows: TGTGCCAGCAGTTCGCCAGGACGGGGGATGGGAGATACGCAGTATTTT. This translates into CASSSPGRGMGDTQYF.

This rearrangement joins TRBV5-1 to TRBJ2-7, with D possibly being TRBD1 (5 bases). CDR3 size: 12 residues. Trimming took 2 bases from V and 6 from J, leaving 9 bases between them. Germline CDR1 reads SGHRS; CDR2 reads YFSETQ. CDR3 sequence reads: CASSFQGAEQYF. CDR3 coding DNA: TGCGCCAGCAGCTTTCAAGGGGCCGAGCAGTACTTC.

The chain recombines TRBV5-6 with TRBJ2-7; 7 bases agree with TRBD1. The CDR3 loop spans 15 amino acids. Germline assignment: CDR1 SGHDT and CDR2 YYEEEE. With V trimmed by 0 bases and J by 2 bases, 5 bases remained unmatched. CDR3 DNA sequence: TGTGCCAGCAGCTTGGCCCTGGGACAGACCTACGAGCAGTACTTC. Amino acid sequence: CASSLALGQTYEQYF.

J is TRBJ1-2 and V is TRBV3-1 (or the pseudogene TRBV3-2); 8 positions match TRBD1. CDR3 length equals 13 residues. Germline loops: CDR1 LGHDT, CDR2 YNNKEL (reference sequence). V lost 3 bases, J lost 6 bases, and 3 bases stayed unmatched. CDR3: CASSHGQGHGYTF. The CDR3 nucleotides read TGTGCCAGCAGCCACGGACAGGGCCATGGCTACACCTTC.

The CDR3 DNA follows: TGCAGTGCTAGTGGAGGACAGGGTTTTTCCTACGAGCAGTACTTC. Protein: CSASGGQGFSYEQYF. The rearrangement joins TRBV20-1 to TRBJ2-7; 8 nucleotides line up with TRBD1. This CDR3 region has 15 residues. Germline CDR1 reads DFQATT; CDR2 reads SNEGSKA (reference sequence). The V and J ends lost 3 bases and 1 base, in that order; junction bases with no gene match: 8.

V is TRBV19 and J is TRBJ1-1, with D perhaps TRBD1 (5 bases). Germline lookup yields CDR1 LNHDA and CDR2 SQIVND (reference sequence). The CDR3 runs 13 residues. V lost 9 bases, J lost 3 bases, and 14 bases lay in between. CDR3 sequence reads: CASRSSGYTEAFF. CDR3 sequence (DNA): TGTGCCAGCCGGAGTTCAGGGTACACTGAAGCTTTCTTT.

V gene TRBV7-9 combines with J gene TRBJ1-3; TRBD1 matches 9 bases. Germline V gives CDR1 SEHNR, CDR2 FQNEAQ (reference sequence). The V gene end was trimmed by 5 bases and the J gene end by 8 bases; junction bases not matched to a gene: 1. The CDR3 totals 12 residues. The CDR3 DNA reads TGTGCCAGCAGCAGACAGGGGGACACCATATATTTT. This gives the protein CASSRQGDTIYF.

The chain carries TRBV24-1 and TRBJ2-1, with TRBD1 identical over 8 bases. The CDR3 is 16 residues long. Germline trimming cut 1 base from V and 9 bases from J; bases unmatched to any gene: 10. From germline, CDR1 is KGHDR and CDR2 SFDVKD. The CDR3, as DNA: TGTGCCACCAGTGATTTCGGGCAGGGGGCAACGGGTGAGCAGTTCTTC. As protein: CATSDFGQGATGEQFF.

The CDR3 DNA reads as TGTGCCAGCAGCGCCAGGGGTGGCCCTAGTAGCGGGAGGACAGATACGCAGTATTTT. The encoded protein is CASSARGGPSSGRTDTQYF. The chain joins TRBV9 to TRBJ2-3, with TRBD2 identical over 10 bases. This CDR3 spans 19 amino acids. V shed 3 bases, J shed 3 bases, and the junction held 16 bases outside the gene matches. CDR1 and CDR2 from the germline V gene are SGDLS and YYNGEE. Filled out from reference TRBV9 and TRBJ2-3, the complete variable domain reads DSGVTQTPKHLITATGQRVTLRCSPRSGDLSVYWYQQSLDQGLQFLIQYYNGEERAKGNILERFSAQQFPDLHSELNLSSLELGDSALYFCASSARGGPSSGRTDTQYFGPGTRLTVL.

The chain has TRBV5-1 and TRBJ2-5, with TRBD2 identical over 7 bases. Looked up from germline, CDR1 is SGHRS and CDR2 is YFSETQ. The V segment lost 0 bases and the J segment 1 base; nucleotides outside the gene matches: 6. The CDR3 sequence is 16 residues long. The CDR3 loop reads CASSLGDYSSQETQYF. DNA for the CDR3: TGCGCCAGCAGCTTGGGGGACTACAGTTCCCAAGAGACCCAGTACTTC. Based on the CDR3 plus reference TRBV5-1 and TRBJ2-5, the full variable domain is KAGVTQTPRYLIKTRGQQVTLSCSPISGHRSVSWYQQTPGQGLQFLFEYFSETQRNKGNFPGRFSGRQFSNSRSEMNVSTLELGDSALYLCASSLGDYSSQETQYFGPGTRLLVL.

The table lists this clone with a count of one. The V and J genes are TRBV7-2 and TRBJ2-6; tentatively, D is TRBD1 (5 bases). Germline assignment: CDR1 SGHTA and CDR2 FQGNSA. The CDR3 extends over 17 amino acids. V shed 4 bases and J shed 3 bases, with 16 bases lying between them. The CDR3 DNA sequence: TGTGCCAGCAGCTCAAGAGGCCCAGGGCGTGGGGCCAACGTCCTGACTTTC. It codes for CASSSRGPGRGANVLTF.